The following is a TCR beta chain sequence with its context. This sample is drawn from a study of shared clonotypes between healthy human individuals. Method: immunoSEQ multiplex PCR; TCRdb's copy keeps in-frame clones and lacks some. The sample records more than 2,000,000 clones, roughly 93% being singletons. Trimming left V 5 bases short and J 0 bases short, with 20 bases between. Germline CDR1 SGHDN, CDR2 FVKESK. The CDR3 has 18 amino acids. The chain recombines TRBV14 with TRBJ1-3; a weak D match, TRBD1 (6 bases). This clonotype originated in a man younger than 35 in good health. Some clones in this sample may be carry-over from other donors' samples. The material sequenced was naive CD4+ T cells from PBMCs. Specified subset: CD45RA+ positively selected. CDR3 loop: CASSGSFRGPVSGNTIYF. As DNA, the CDR3 is TGTGCCAGCAGCGGGTCTTTCCGGGGGCCCGTCTCTGGAAACACCATATATTTT. The full variable domain, rest sourced from reference TRBV14 and TRBJ1-3, is EAGVTQFPSHSVIEKGQTVTLRCDPISGHDNLYWYRRVMGKEIKFLLHFVKESKQDESGMPNNRFLAERTGGTYSTLKVQPAELEDSGVYFCASSGSFRGPVSGNTIYFGEGSWLTVV.